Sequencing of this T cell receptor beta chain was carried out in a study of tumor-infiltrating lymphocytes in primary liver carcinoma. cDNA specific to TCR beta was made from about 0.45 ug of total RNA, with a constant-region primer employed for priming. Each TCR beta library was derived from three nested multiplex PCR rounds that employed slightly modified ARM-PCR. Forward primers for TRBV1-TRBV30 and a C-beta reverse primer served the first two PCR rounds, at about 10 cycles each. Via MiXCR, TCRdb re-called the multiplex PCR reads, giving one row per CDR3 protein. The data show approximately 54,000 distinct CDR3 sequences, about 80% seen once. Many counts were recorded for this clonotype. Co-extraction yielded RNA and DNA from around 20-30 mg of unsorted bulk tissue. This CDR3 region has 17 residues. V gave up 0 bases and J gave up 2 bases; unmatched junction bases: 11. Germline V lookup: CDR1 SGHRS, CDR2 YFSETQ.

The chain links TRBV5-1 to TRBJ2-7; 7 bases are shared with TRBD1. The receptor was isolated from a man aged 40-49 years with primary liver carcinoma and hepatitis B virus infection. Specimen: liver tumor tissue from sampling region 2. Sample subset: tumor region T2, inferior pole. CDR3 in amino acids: CASSLGEGRDRPYEQYF. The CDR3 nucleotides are TGCGCCAGCAGCTTGGGAGAAGGACGGGACAGACCCTACGAGCAGTACTTC.